This entry lists 27 T cell receptor beta chains sequenced from one sample in a study of cytomegalovirus exposure and HLA in healthy donors (dated by TCRdb to about 2017). Libraries were constructed by the immunoSEQ multiplex PCR assay. For the multiplex PCR, a mixture combining 60 forward primers for TCR Vbeta segments and 13 reverse primers for TCR Jbeta segments was used. This is the immuneACCESS table as TCRdb keeps it, with only in-frame sequences that have V and J called. A part of the clones is gone; compared with another copy, unresolved V genes explain less than half, and the rest is unexplained. Across this sample there are 250,000 to 350,000 clones, with roughly 89% seen only once. Of the sample, 4% falls within the top ten clones. The material sequenced was PBMCs. These receptors were collected from a man aged 40-55 years in good health and CMV-seropositive.

This clone was picked up a small number of times. The chain carries TRBV6-6 and TRBJ1-5; maybe TRBD1 (5 bases). The ends were cut back, 5 bases at V and 9 bases at J, with 14 bases in the middle. This CDR3 region has 13 residues. Germline-derived CDR1 and CDR2 are MNHNY and SVGAGI (reference sequence). CDR3 sequence: CASSPPPTGPQHF. The CDR3 DNA follows: TGTGCCAGCAGTCCCCCCCCAACAGGGCCCCAGCATTTT.

V usage is TRBV29-1 and J usage is TRBJ2-1; TRBD2 agrees at 12 bases. This CDR3 is 18 amino acids long. Germline V CDR1 and CDR2: SQVTM, ANQGSEA. J gave up 6 bases and V 4 bases, and 16 bases lay outside the gene matches. The DNA of the CDR3 is TGCAGCGTTGTACCAGGGGGGCTAGCGGGAGGGCCCTCCAATGAGCAGTTCTTC. Translated: CSVVPGGLAGGPSNEQFF.

The chain links TRBV9 to TRBJ2-1; 8 nucleotides line up with TRBD2. The V gene end was trimmed by 4 bases and the J gene end by 4 bases; junction bases not matched to a gene: 16. The CDR3 spans 18 residues. Germline CDR1 SGDLS, CDR2 YYNGEE. The chain's CDR3 is CASSHTAPGGGVYNEQFF. For the CDR3, the DNA is TGTGCCAGCAGCCACACTGCTCCCGGGGGGGGCGTATACAATGAGCAGTTCTTC. The whole variable domain, remainder taken from reference TRBV9 and TRBJ2-1, is DSGVTQTPKHLITATGQRVTLRCSPRSGDLSVYWYQQSLDQGLQFLIQYYNGEERAKGNILERFSAQQFPDLHSELNLSSLELGDSALYFCASSHTAPGGGVYNEQFFGPGTRLTVL.

The chain recombines TRBV19 with TRBJ1-2, with 7 bases matching TRBD1. In germline, CDR1 is LNHDA, CDR2 SQIVND (reference sequence). With 3 bases clipped from V and 8 bases from J, the junction kept 9 bases outside the gene matches. This CDR3 spans 14 amino acids. The CDR3 is CASSMEEGARGYTF. CDR3 sequence (DNA): TGTGCCAGTAGTATGGAGGAGGGGGCTCGGGGCTACACCTTC.

This clone has a single count. This chain connects TRBV27 to TRBJ2-2; perhaps TRBD1 as D (7 bases). V shed 8 bases and J shed 4 bases, with 17 bases lying between them. In germline, CDR1 is MNHEY, CDR2 SMNVEV (reference sequence). The CDR3 runs 15 residues. The CDR3 DNA is TGTGCCAGCGGCAGGGGGGATCGTTTCACCGGGGAGCTGTTTTTT. It is translated as CASGRGDRFTGELFF.

V gene TRBV29-1 combines with J gene TRBJ1-1; 8 positions agree with TRBD1. CDR3 length: 12 amino acids. The trim removed 7 bases at V and 5 bases at J, leaving 6 bases unmatched. CDR1 and CDR2 (germline): SQVTM, ANQGSEA. The CDR3 here is CSAATGVTEAFF. Written as DNA, the CDR3 is TGCAGCGCCGCGACAGGGGTTACTGAAGCTTTCTTT.

The chain combines TRBV29-1 with TRBJ1-1; tentative D call: TRBD1 (5 bases). From germline, CDR1 is SQVTM and CDR2 ANQGSEA. V lost 6 bases and J 0 bases, leaving 23 bases between the germline ends. CDR3 length equals 17 residues. The CDR3 region has the DNA TGCAGCGTGTTCACAAGCAGGGAACGGCATATGAACACTGAAGCTTTCTTT. It translates to CSVFTSRERHMNTEAFF.

This chain uses TRBV6-1 with TRBJ1-1; the match to TRBD1 covers 8 bases. The germline gives CDR1 MNHNS, CDR2 SASEGT. Trimming cost V 6 bases and J 3 bases; bases outside gene matches: 3. CDR3 length: 13 residues. The CDR3 nucleotides are TGTGCCAGCAGGAGGACAGGGTACACTGAAGCTTTCTTT. It encodes CASRRTGYTEAFF.

The chain couples TRBV6-5 to TRBJ1-2; D gene unclear. This CDR3 is built from 13 residues. CDR1 is MNHEY, CDR2 SVGAGI, per germline. V shed 1 base and J shed 2 bases, with 5 bases lying between them. CDR3 DNA sequence: TGTGCCAGCAGTTACTACACAAACTATGGCTACACCTTC. This codes for CASSYYTNYGYTF.

The chain is built from TRBV15 and TRBJ1-1; TRBD1 matches 10 bases. V lost 2 bases to trimming and J lost 3 bases; unmatched junction nucleotides: 6. The V gene's germline CDR1 is LNHNV and CDR2 YYDKDF (reference sequence). The CDR3 sequence is 16 residues long. CDR3 loop: CATSRRGTGADTEAFF. The CDR3 nucleotides are TGTGCCACCAGCAGACGCGGGACAGGGGCAGACACTGAAGCTTTCTTT.

The genes are TRBV28 and TRBJ2-7; TRBD1 matches 9 bases. CDR3 size: 14 residues. Germline V lookup: CDR1 MDHEN, CDR2 SYDVKM. The CDR3 DNA reads as TGTGCGGTCGGAGGGGACAGGGTAATCTACGAGCAGTACTTC. Encoded protein: CAVGGDRVIYEQYF.

The chain has TRBV19 and TRBJ1-5, with D possibly matching TRBD1 (5 bases). CDR1 LNHDA and CDR2 SQIVND come from the germline V gene (reference sequence). V lost 5 bases to trimming and J lost 0 bases, with 17 bases between them. CDR3 length: 17 amino acids. The CDR3 coding sequence is TGTGCCAGTAGTCCTTGGGGCAGGGAATATAGCAATCAGCCCCAGCATTTT. As protein: CASSPWGREYSNQPQHF.

The V gene is TRBV2, the J gene TRBJ1-5; 7 nucleotides match TRBD1. Looked up from germline, CDR1 is SNHLY and CDR2 is FYNNEI. V shed 6 bases, J shed 7 bases, and the junction held 9 bases outside the gene matches. This CDR3 is 14 amino acids long. The CDR3 DNA reads as TGTGCCAGCAGCGGGACAGCCCAGAGGCAGCCCCAGCATTTT. It codes for CASSGTAQRQPQHF.

V gene TRBV23-1 combines with J gene TRBJ1-2; 10 bases agree with TRBD1. TRBV23-1 is designated an ORF whose function remains uncertain. J was trimmed by 6 bases and V by 3 bases; bases with no gene match: 4. The CDR3 sequence is 14 residues long. CDR3 DNA sequence: TGCGCCAGCAGTCACCGGGACAGGGGCCATGGCTACACCTTC. The encoded protein is CASSHRDRGHGYTF.

The chain joins TRBV29-1 to TRBJ1-1, with 11 bases identical to TRBD1. The CDR3 has 13 residues. V dropped 7 bases and J dropped 4; count of bases not matched to a gene: 5. The germline V gene encodes CDR1 SQVTM and CDR2 ANQGSEA. For the CDR3, the DNA is TGCAGCGCGGACAGGGGGCGAGGCACTGAAGCTTTCTTT. Its translation is CSADRGRGTEAFF.

This rearrangement joins TRBV4-1 to TRBJ1-2, with D uncertain. The CDR3 covers 13 residues. Deletions cut 5 bases from V and 0 bases from J, with 7 bases between. Germline V gene lookup returns CDR1 MGHRA and CDR2 YSYEKL. CDR3 in DNA: TGCGCCAGCAGCTTAACAGCTAACTATGGCTACACCTTC. It yields the protein CASSLTANYGYTF.

V gene TRBV4-1 combines with J gene TRBJ2-7; TRBD1 agrees at 9 bases. With 2 bases clipped from V and 1 base from J, the junction kept 9 bases outside the gene matches. The CDR3 runs to 17 residues. CDR1 is MGHRA and CDR2 is YSYEKL in the germline V gene. CDR3 in amino acids: CASSQIPGTGLSYEQYF. CDR3 coding DNA: TGCGCCAGCAGCCAAATCCCCGGGACAGGGTTATCCTACGAGCAGTACTTC.

The V and J genes are TRBV28 and TRBJ2-7, with 11 nucleotides matching TRBD1. V was pared by 6 bases and J by 4 bases, with 2 bases of the junction left unmatched. The germline CDR1 and CDR2 sequences are MDHEN and SYDVKM. CDR3 length: 13 amino acids. DNA of the CDR3: TGTGCCAGCAGGGGGACAGGGGGGTACGAGCAGTACTTC. Its protein product is CASRGTGGYEQYF.

The V call is TRBV5-1, the J call TRBJ1-2; 7 nucleotides align to TRBD1. Germline CDR1 reads SGHRS; CDR2 reads YFSETQ. The CDR3 extends over 15 amino acids. The trim removed 0 bases at V and 6 bases at J, leaving 8 bases unmatched. The CDR3 nucleotides are TGCGCCAGCAGCTTGGCCGAGGTCACAGGGGATGGCTACACCTTC. Its protein product is CASSLAEVTGDGYTF.

This clone has just a few counts. The V gene is TRBV6-5, the J gene TRBJ2-7; 7 bases map to TRBD1. There are 14 residues in the CDR3. V trimming: 0 bases; J trimming: 3 bases; junction bases outside the gene matches: 2. CDR1 is MNHEY, CDR2 SVGAGI, per germline. DNA for the CDR3: TGTGCCAGCAGTTACTCGACAGGGTACTACGAGCAGTACTTC. Residues: CASSYSTGYYEQYF.

The chain recombines TRBV7-9 with TRBJ1-5, with D tentatively TRBD1 (5 bases). The CDR3 length is 14 residues. V shed 0 bases and J shed 6 bases, with 9 bases lying between them. Germline-derived CDR1 and CDR2 are SEHNR and FQNEAQ (reference sequence). The CDR3 region is CASSLAGGTQPQHF. The CDR3, as DNA: TGTGCCAGCAGCTTAGCCGGGGGGACTCAGCCCCAGCATTTT. Variable domain in full (rest from reference TRBV7-9 and TRBJ1-5): DTGVSQNPRHKITKRGQNVTFRCDPISEHNRLYWYRQTLGQGPEFLTYFQNEAQLEKSRLLSDRFSAERPKGSFSTLEIQRTEQGDSAMYLCASSLAGGTQPQHFGDGTRLSIL.

The chain's CDR3 is CASSMADSSYEQYF. The CDR3 DNA reads as TGTGCCAGTAGTATGGCGGATAGCTCCTACGAGCAGTACTTC. The chain carries TRBV19 and TRBJ2-7, with D hard to call. Trimming left V 3 bases short and J 0 bases short, with 9 bases between. Germline CDR1 LNHDA, CDR2 SQIVND (reference sequence). The length of the CDR3 is 14 residues.

This clone was picked up one time. V and J are TRBV6-5 and TRBJ2-7; the match to TRBD1 covers 8 bases. CDR3 length: 13 residues. The V gene's germline CDR1 is MNHEY and CDR2 SVGAGI. V lost 8 bases, J lost 5 bases, and 8 bases stayed unmatched. CDR3 coding DNA: TGTGCCAGCCGACAGGGGCCTTGGGACGAGCAGTACTTC. Translated, it gives CASRQGPWDEQYF.

Comment on this clone: An end of the junction does not agree with germline; a read error may underlie this. The rearrangement joins TRBV7-9 to TRBJ2-5; 9 bases are a match to TRBD1. CDR1 and CDR2 from the germline V gene are SEHNR and FQNEAQ (reference sequence). The CDR3 has 16 amino acids. CDR3 coding DNA: TGTTCCAGCAGCTTAGCGAAGGGACAGGGAGACGAGACCCAGTACTTC. As protein: CSSSLAKGQGDETQYF.

The chain joins TRBV14 to TRBJ2-1; 11 bases match TRBD2. The CDR3 has 14 residues. V lost 1 base, J lost 9 bases, and 2 bases stayed unmatched. CDR1 is SGHDN, CDR2 FVKESK, per germline. CDR3 in DNA: TGTGCCAGCAGCCAAGGGCTAGCGGGAGGTGAGCAGTTCTTC. As protein: CASSQGLAGGEQFF.

The rearrangement links TRBV9 to TRBJ2-1; TRBD2 aligns across 7 bases. The CDR3 has 15 residues. V shed 0 bases, J shed 5 bases, and the junction held 5 bases outside the gene matches. CDR1 SGDLS and CDR2 YYNGEE come from the germline V gene. The CDR3 region is CASSVERGGDNEQFF. The CDR3 coding sequence is TGTGCCAGCAGCGTAGAAAGGGGAGGGGACAATGAGCAGTTCTTC. The complete variable domain, with remaining parts taken from reference TRBV9 and TRBJ2-1, reads DSGVTQTPKHLITATGQRVTLRCSPRSGDLSVYWYQQSLDQGLQFLIQYYNGEERAKGNILERFSAQQFPDLHSELNLSSLELGDSALYFCASSVERGGDNEQFFGPGTRLTVL.

This chain joins TRBV10-1 and TRBJ2-7; D is possibly TRBD2 (5 bases). The CDR3 sequence is 13 residues long. V lost 4 bases to trimming and J lost 3 bases, with 10 bases between them. Germline values: CDR1 WNHNN, CDR2 SYGVQD (reference sequence). The CDR3, as DNA: TGCGCCAGCAGTGCGGCCGGGATCTACGAGCAGTACTTC. This sequence encodes CASSAAGIYEQYF.